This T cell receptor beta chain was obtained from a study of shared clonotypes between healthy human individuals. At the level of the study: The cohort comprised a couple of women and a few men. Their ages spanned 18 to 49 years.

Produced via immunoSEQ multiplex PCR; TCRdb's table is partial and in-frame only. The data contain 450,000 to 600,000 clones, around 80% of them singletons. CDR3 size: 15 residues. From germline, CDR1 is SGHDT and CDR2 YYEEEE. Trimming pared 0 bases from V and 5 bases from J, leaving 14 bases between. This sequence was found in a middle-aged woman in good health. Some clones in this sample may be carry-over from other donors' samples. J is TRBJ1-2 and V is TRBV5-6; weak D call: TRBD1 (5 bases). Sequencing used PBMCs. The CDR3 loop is CASSLGDRFFYGYTF. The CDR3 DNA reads TGTGCCAGCAGCTTGGGGGACCGTTTTTTTTATGGCTACACCTTC.